These 22 T cell receptor beta chains were sequenced from one sample in a study of cytomegalovirus exposure and HLA in healthy donors. The primer mix had 60 Vbeta and 13 Jbeta primers. Sequencing used immunoSEQ multiplex PCR; TCRdb keeps in-frame clones, though not all of them. Among about 110,000 clones listed, approximately 72% were seen once. The sequenced material came from PBMCs. These receptors originate from a man aged 25-40 years in good health and CMV-seronegative.

J is TRBJ2-7 and V is TRBV29-1, with TRBD2 as a possible D gene (6 bases). The CDR3 consists of 13 residues. Germline CDR1 SQVTM, CDR2 ANQGSEA. The ends were cut back, 3 bases at V and 6 bases at J, with 15 bases in the middle. In DNA, the CDR3 is TGCAGCGTTGAGGGGCTCAGAGCGGGCGAGCAGTACTTC. This translates into CSVEGLRAGEQYF.

The rearrangement links TRBV11-2 to TRBJ2-3; TRBD2 agrees at 12 bases. J gave up 4 bases and V 1 base, and 3 bases lay outside the gene matches. The CDR3 is made up of 16 amino acids. Germline values: CDR1 SGHAT, CDR2 FQNNGV. The CDR3 sequence: CASSLASGRASDTQYF. The DNA for the CDR3 is TGTGCCAGCAGCTTAGCTAGCGGGAGGGCCTCAGATACGCAGTATTTT.

The chain couples TRBV30 to TRBJ2-7, with TRBD1 matching over 8 bases. There are 14 residues in the CDR3. Germline CDR1 is GTSNPN and CDR2 is SVGIG (reference sequence). With V trimmed by 5 bases and J by 3 bases, 9 bases remained unmatched. CDR3 protein: CAWGSGTGFYEQYF. CDR3 sequence (DNA): TGTGCCTGGGGGTCCGGGACAGGATTCTACGAGCAGTACTTC.

The chain uses TRBV2 and TRBJ2-5; 7 nucleotides match TRBD1. The CDR3 loop spans 16 amino acids. In germline, CDR1 is SNHLY, CDR2 FYNNEI. V trimming: 6 bases; J trimming: 5 bases; junction bases outside the gene matches: 15. The chain's CDR3 is CASSAQPTGFGETQYF. CDR3 nucleotide sequence: TGTGCCAGCAGCGCCCAACCGACAGGGTTCGGGGAGACCCAGTACTTC.

V usage is TRBV4-1 and J usage is TRBJ2-7; D gene ambiguous. The V gene lost 4 bases and the J gene lost 1 base, with 14 bases spanning the gap. Germline V lookup: CDR1 MGHRA, CDR2 YSYEKL. The CDR3 spans 15 residues. For the CDR3, the DNA is TGCGCCAGCAGCCTTAGTCTCTCGCTATCCTACGAGCAGTACTTC. This translates into CASSLSLSLSYEQYF.

The J gene is TRBJ1-2, the V gene TRBV10-3; 8 bases fit TRBD1. CDR1 and CDR2 (germline): ENHRY, SYGVKD. The CDR3 has 13 residues. V was pared by 6 bases and J by 7 bases, with 7 bases of the junction left unmatched. CDR3 sequence (DNA): TGTGCCATCAGCCTGACAGGGGAAGGTGGCTACACCTTC. It translates to CAISLTGEGGYTF.

CDR3 nucleotides: TGTGCCAGCAGGGACCAGGACAGGGAGAAACTGTTTTTT. It yields the protein CASRDQDREKLFF. This chain joins TRBV2 and TRBJ1-4; 8 nucleotides line up with TRBD1. V shed 6 bases, J shed 11 bases, and the junction held 8 bases outside the gene matches. The CDR3 runs 13 residues. Per germline, CDR1 SNHLY and CDR2 FYNNEI. Full variable domain (remainder filled in from reference TRBV2 and TRBJ1-4): EPEVTQTPSHQVTQMGQEVILRCVPISNHLYFYWYRQILGQKVEFLVSFYNNEISEKSEIFDDQFSVERPDGSNFTLKIRSTKLEDSAMYFCASRDQDREKLFFGSGTQLSVL.

This chain connects TRBV28 to TRBJ2-7; 7 bases map to TRBD2. CDR1 MDHEN and CDR2 SYDVKM come from the germline V gene. The CDR3 has 13 amino acids. Trimming took 6 bases from V and 2 from J; bases not matched to a gene: 4. CDR3 loop: CASRGGGPYEQYF. CDR3 DNA: TGTGCCAGCAGGGGCGGGGGTCCCTACGAGCAGTACTTC.

Note on this clone: One end of the junction varies from germline; a read error may be responsible. The genes are TRBV2 and TRBJ1-6, with D perhaps TRBD1 (6 bases). Germline V gives CDR1 SNHLY, CDR2 FYNNEI. The CDR3 covers 13 residues. CDR3 in amino acids: CASNEQGGTPLHF. The CDR3 coding sequence is TGTGCCAGCAATGAACAGGGAGGGACACCCCTCCACTTT.

The DNA of the CDR3 is TGTGCCAGCAGTGTTACCCAGGGCAGCAATCAGCCCCAGCATTTT. This codes for CASSVTQGSNQPQHF. The chain recombines TRBV2 with TRBJ1-5; D is perhaps TRBD1 (5 bases). Trimming removed 4 bases from V and 1 base from J, with 11 bases in between. The CDR3 is made up of 15 amino acids. Germline values: CDR1 SNHLY, CDR2 FYNNEI.

This clone was detected once. The rearrangement uses TRBV5-1 and TRBJ1-1; a possible D gene is TRBD1 (5 bases). Germline CDR1 and CDR2: SGHRS and YFSETQ. There are 15 residues in the CDR3. The V end was cut by 0 bases, the J end by 1 base, with 10 bases between. CDR3 DNA: TGCGCCAGCAGCTTGGTAGGGGCTGGGAACACTGAAGCTTTCTTT. Protein sequence: CASSLVGAGNTEAFF. Combining the CDR3 with reference TRBV5-1 and TRBJ1-1 gives the whole variable domain KAGVTQTPRYLIKTRGQQVTLSCSPISGHRSVSWYQQTPGQGLQFLFEYFSETQRNKGNFPGRFSGRQFSNSRSEMNVSTLELGDSALYLCASSLVGAGNTEAFFGQGTRLTVV.

The chain has TRBV29-1 and TRBJ1-1, with 9 bases matching TRBD1. Germline V gene sequence: CDR1 SQVTM, CDR2 ANQGSEA. The CDR3 is made up of 15 amino acids. V lost 2 bases and J lost 0; bases outside the gene matches: 4. CDR3 residues: CSVEWGTGLNTEAFF. The CDR3 nucleotides are TGCAGCGTTGAATGGGGGACAGGGTTGAACACTGAAGCTTTCTTT.

The chain combines TRBV28 with TRBJ2-7; 8 bases are shared with TRBD2. This CDR3 spans 13 amino acids. After removal of 6 bases from V and 5 bases from J, the junction contained 6 bases not matched to a gene. Germline CDR1 MDHEN, CDR2 SYDVKM. The CDR3 nucleotides read TGTGCCAGCAGACGAGCGGGAGTAGACGAGCAGTACTTC. Protein product: CASRRAGVDEQYF.

This chain joins TRBV6-5 and TRBJ2-7; 9 bases map to TRBD1. Germline V CDR1 and CDR2: MNHEY, SVGAGI. The CDR3 has 13 residues. After removal of 6 bases from V and 7 bases from J, the junction contained 7 bases not matched to a gene. CDR3 bases: TGTGCCAGCAGGCCCGGGACAGGGAGGGAGCAGTACTTC. Its translation: CASRPGTGREQYF.

V is TRBV4-3 and J is TRBJ2-5; 9 positions match TRBD2. The CDR3 loop spans 16 amino acids. J gave up 5 bases and V 1 base, and 8 bases lay outside the gene matches. Germline values: CDR1 LGHNA, CDR2 YSLEER. This chain's CDR3 is CASSQGGSGGWETQYF. CDR3 bases: TGCGCCAGCAGCCAAGGGGGTAGCGGGGGATGGGAGACCCAGTACTTC.

The rearrangement joins TRBV6-5 to TRBJ2-1; tentatively, D is TRBD2 (6 bases). In germline, CDR1 is MNHEY, CDR2 SVGAGI. Trimming removed 2 bases at V and 0 bases at J, with 8 bases between. The CDR3 spans 15 residues. The CDR3 loop is CASSYAGSSYNEQFF. CDR3 DNA: TGTGCCAGCAGTTACGCGGGGAGCTCCTACAATGAGCAGTTCTTC.

This chain links TRBV2 with TRBJ1-5; D gene unclear. This CDR3 has 13 residues. Trimming removed 7 bases at V and 13 bases at J, with 20 bases between. The germline V gene has CDR1 SNHLY and CDR2 FYNNEI. CDR3 amino acids: CASTRHGELQQHF. In DNA, the CDR3 is TGTGCCAGCACCCGACATGGGGAGCTACAACAGCATTTT.

The genes are TRBV5-4 and TRBJ2-2, with TRBD1 matching 7 bases. Unmatched junction bases numbered 13, after V lost 7 bases and J lost 7 bases. The CDR3 loop spans 15 amino acids. Germline V CDR1 and CDR2: SGHNT, YYREEE (reference sequence). CDR3: CASATDRALNGELFF. As DNA, the CDR3 is TGTGCCAGCGCTACTGACAGGGCGTTGAACGGGGAGCTGTTTTTT. Full variable domain (remainder filled in from reference TRBV5-4 and TRBJ2-2): ETGVTQSPTHLIKTRGQQVTLRCSSQSGHNTVSWYQQALGQGPQFIFQYYREEENGRGNFPPRFSGLQFPNYSSELNVNALELDDSALYLCASATDRALNGELFFGEGSRLTVL.

There are a few counts of this clone. This rearrangement joins TRBV29-1 to TRBJ2-7, with TRBD1 identical over 8 bases. Germline V gene lookup returns CDR1 SQVTM and CDR2 ANQGSEA. With V trimmed by 3 bases and J by 2 bases, 6 bases remained unmatched. This CDR3 contains 14 residues. CDR3 in amino acids: CSVDAGTGTYEQYF. The CDR3 region has the DNA TGCAGCGTTGACGCCGGGACAGGAACCTACGAGCAGTACTTC.

The rearrangement joins TRBV7-3 to TRBJ2-1; 7 bases align to TRBD2. Per germline, CDR1 SGHTA and CDR2 FQGTGA. This CDR3 region has 15 residues. V was pared by 1 base and J by 4 bases, with 4 bases of the junction left unmatched. The CDR3 bases are TGTGCCAGCAGCTTAATGGACGGGGGGTACAATGAGCAGTTCTTC. Protein product: CASSLMDGGYNEQFF.

This clone appeared once. Compared with germline, one end of the junction differs, possibly owing to a read error. The chain couples TRBV6-1 to TRBJ2-5, with D perhaps matching TRBD1 (6 bases). The CDR3 has 11 residues. In germline, CDR1 is MNHNS, CDR2 SASEGT. CDR3 region: CASSEEGVRYF. The DNA for the CDR3 is TGTGCCAGCAGCGAAGAGGGGGTCCGGTACTTC.

This clone was counted a few times. The chain employs TRBV2 and TRBJ1-1; D is unresolved. Germline loops: CDR1 SNHLY, CDR2 FYNNEI. The CDR3 spans 13 residues. With 7 bases removed from V and 1 base from J, the gap between germline ends came to 10 bases. The DNA of the CDR3 is TGTGCCAGCAAACGTGAGAGGAACACTGAAGCTTTCTTT. Translated: CASKRERNTEAFF.